The next 30 T cell receptor beta chains were all read from a single sample in a study of neurological immune-mediated disorders. TCRdb reanalysed the 5' RACE reads using MiXCR and keeps one entry per CDR3 protein. The profile shows 50,000 or so distinct CDR3 sequences, 9% to 12% of them singletons. Sequencing was carried out using PBMCs. The receptors stem from a woman aged 40 to 55 with HTLV-1-associated myelopathy (HAM/TSP).

This clonotype occurred many times. The chain uses TRBV9 and TRBJ2-7; the D is unclear. Germline CDR1 SGDLS, CDR2 YYNGEE. Deletions cut 0 bases from V and 5 bases from J, with 12 bases between. This CDR3 contains 14 residues. The CDR3 nucleotides read TGTGCCAGCAGCGTAGAGGGTCTTCTCGACGAGCAGTACTTC. Translating it yields CASSVEGLLDEQYF. The full variable domain, with the rest looked up from reference TRBV9 and TRBJ2-7, is DSGVTQTPKHLITATGQRVTLRCSPRSGDLSVYWYQQSLDQGLQFLIQYYNGEERAKGNILERFSAQQFPDLHSELNLSSLELGDSALYFCASSVEGLLDEQYFGPGTRLTVT.

The V and J genes are TRBV12-3 or TRBV12-4 and TRBJ1-1; D call uncertain. V gave up 1 base and J gave up 4 bases, with 13 bases separating them. There are 15 residues in the CDR3. The CDR3 is CASSLEVGKGTEAFF. In DNA, the CDR3 is TGTGCCAGCAGTTTAGAGGTGGGGAAGGGCACTGAAGCTTTCTTT.

This clonotype was detected only once. V gene TRBV4-1 combines with J gene TRBJ2-2, with 10 bases lining up with TRBD2. The CDR3 is 19 amino acids. In germline, CDR1 is MGHRA, CDR2 YSYEKL. V was pared by 10 bases and J by 6 bases, with 23 bases of the junction left unmatched. The CDR3 here is CANSQPVWQRGGKPGELFF. As DNA, the CDR3 is TGCGCCAACAGTCAACCGGTTTGGCAGCGGGGGGGTAAGCCCGGGGAGCTGTTTTTT.

This clonotype was observed at least ten times. The CDR3 nucleotides read TGCGCCAGCAGCTTGGCCGTGGACTCCCTATTTGAGCAGTTCTTC. It yields the protein CASSLAVDSLFEQFF. The V and J genes are TRBV5-1 and TRBJ2-1, with TRBD2 as a possible D gene (5 bases). V was clipped by 0 bases and J by 9 bases, with 16 bases between them. This CDR3 region has 15 residues. Per the germline V gene, CDR1 is SGHRS and CDR2 is YFSETQ.

This clonotype was counted at least ten times. The rearrangement joins TRBV4-1 to TRBJ2-1; possibly TRBD2 for D (5 bases). CDR3 length: 15 residues. Trimming removed 6 bases at V and 10 bases at J, with 22 bases between. Germline V gene lookup returns CDR1 MGHRA and CDR2 YSYEKL. CDR3 in amino acids: CASSPGGSPLREQFF. CDR3 nucleotides: TGCGCCAGCAGTCCCGGAGGATCCCCCCTGAGGGAGCAGTTCTTC.

This clonotype has ten or more counts. The V and J genes are TRBV11-1 and TRBJ2-7, with D perhaps matching TRBD1 (6 bases). The germline gives CDR1 SGHAT, CDR2 FQDESV (reference sequence). The CDR3 spans 13 residues. Trimming took off 2 bases at V and 4 bases at J, with 9 bases between the two ends. The CDR3 nucleotides read TGTGCCAGCAGCTTACACAGGGAATACGAGCAGTACTTC. Translated, it gives CASSLHREYEQYF.

This clonotype has ten or more counts. The V gene is TRBV6-5, the J gene TRBJ1-1; D remains ambiguous. The CDR3 runs 14 residues. Trimming pared 6 bases from V and 1 base from J, leaving 12 bases between. Looked up from germline, CDR1 is MNHEY and CDR2 is SVGAGI. In DNA form, the CDR3 reads TGTGCCAGCAGATTCGGAGAGGAGAACACTGAAGCTTTCTTT. It codes for CASRFGEENTEAFF.

Ten or more counts support this clonotype. This chain uses TRBV4-1 with TRBJ2-5; D gene uncertain. Trimming took off 2 bases at V and 2 bases at J, with 9 bases between the two ends. This CDR3 has 14 residues. CDR1 is MGHRA, CDR2 YSYEKL, per germline. The CDR3 nucleotides are TGCGCCAGCAGCCAAACGGACGTACAAGAGACCCAGTACTTC. Translated, it gives CASSQTDVQETQYF.

This clonotype showed up many times. The chain is built from TRBV5-6 and TRBJ2-7; no reliable D call. From germline, CDR1 is SGHDT and CDR2 YYEEEE. The ends were cut back, 4 bases at V and 1 base at J, with 6 bases in the middle. The CDR3 consists of 12 residues. CDR3 in DNA: TGTGCCAGCAGCGCCTCATCCTACGAGCAGTACTTC. It yields the protein CASSASSYEQYF.

This clonotype occurred many times. The chain uses TRBV20-1 and TRBJ2-1, with 16 bases aligning to TRBD2. This CDR3 is built from 16 residues. V shed 1 base, J shed 7 bases, and the junction held 4 bases outside the gene matches. CDR1 and CDR2 from the germline V gene are DFQATT and SNEGSKA (reference sequence). This chain's CDR3 is CSARAPGLAGGNEQFF. The DNA for the CDR3 is TGCAGTGCTAGAGCTCCGGGACTAGCGGGGGGGAATGAGCAGTTCTTC.

This clonotype was observed at least ten times. The chain carries TRBV10-3 and TRBJ1-2, with 8 positions matching TRBD1. Germline assignment: CDR1 ENHRY and CDR2 SYGVKD. J lost 8 bases, V lost 3 bases, and 8 bases had no gene match. The CDR3 has 14 residues. The CDR3 protein is CAISEGTGLDGYTF. The CDR3 nucleotides are TGTGCCATCAGTGAAGGGACAGGTCTCGACGGCTACACCTTC.

This clonotype has a count of ten or more. V usage is TRBV29-1 and J usage is TRBJ2-1; D gene ambiguous. The CDR3 consists of 13 residues. V dropped 6 bases and J dropped 4 bases, with 13 bases sitting between them. Germline-derived CDR1 and CDR2 are SQVTM and ANQGSEA. The CDR3: CSVHLVSYNEQFF. Written as DNA, the CDR3 is TGCAGCGTGCACCTAGTGTCTTACAATGAGCAGTTCTTC.

This clonotype came up many times. The J gene is TRBJ2-3, the V gene TRBV12-3 or TRBV12-4; D is unresolved. The germline V and J ends were trimmed by 5 bases and 6 bases, with 27 bases remaining between them. The CDR3 sequence is 18 residues long. The CDR3 DNA reads TGTGCCAGCAGTCCTTCCGGGTCTCCGCGGCTGGATGGGGATACGCAGTATTTT. This codes for CASSPSGSPRLDGDTQYF.

This clonotype was recorded at least ten times. This sequence joins TRBV20-1 and TRBJ1-5; D possibly corresponds to TRBD1 (5 bases). The CDR3 runs 14 residues. Germline V gives CDR1 DFQATT, CDR2 SNEGSKA (reference sequence). Trimming took off 3 bases at V and 4 bases at J, with 13 bases between the two ends. The CDR3 sequence: CSASSGRVNQPQHF. CDR3 nucleotide sequence: TGCAGTGCTAGCTCCGGCAGGGTGAATCAGCCCCAGCATTTT.

This clonotype was counted many times. This chain links TRBV3-1 with TRBJ1-3; D remains ambiguous. Trimming shortened V by 0 bases and J by 0 bases, and 3 bases separated the two germline ends. The CDR3 covers 14 residues. Per germline, CDR1 LGHDT and CDR2 YNNKEL (reference sequence). Here the CDR3 reads CASSQDPSGNTIYF. The CDR3 DNA reads as TGTGCCAGCAGCCAAGATCCCTCTGGAAACACCATATATTTT. Full variable domain (outside the CDR3, taken from reference TRBV3-1 and TRBJ1-3): DTAVSQTPKYLVTQMGNDKSIKCEQNLGHDTMYWYKQDSKKFLKIMFSYNNKELIINETVPNRFSPKSPDKAHLNLHINSLELGDSAVYFCASSQDPSGNTIYFGEGSWLTVV.

This clonotype was counted at least ten times. The rearrangement joins TRBV2 to TRBJ1-1; D is unclear. The CDR3 runs 11 residues. The V gene lost 7 bases and the J gene lost 2 bases, with 5 bases spanning the gap. Germline values: CDR1 SNHLY, CDR2 FYNNEI. The DNA for the CDR3 is TGTGCCAGCAACTCTAACACTGAAGCTTTCTTT. Amino acids: CASNSNTEAFF.

The V and J genes are TRBV19 and TRBJ1-3; no clear D gene. Germline CDR1 is LNHDA and CDR2 is SQIVND (reference sequence). V lost 4 bases, J lost 1 base, and 8 bases lay in between. CDR3 length equals 14 residues. DNA of the CDR3: TGTGCCAGTAGTACTTGGACTTCTGGAAACACCATATATTTT. This sequence encodes CASSTWTSGNTIYF.

This clonotype was picked up many times. V usage is TRBV12-3 or TRBV12-4 and J usage is TRBJ2-2; 8 nucleotides agree with TRBD2. Trimming removed 1 base from V and 5 bases from J; junction bases left unmatched: 9. The CDR3 has 17 residues. CDR3 in DNA: TGTGCCAGCAGTTTAGGCGGGGGGCTCATTCTTACCGGGGAGCTGTTTTTT. As protein: CASSLGGGLILTGELFF.

This clonotype was detected many times. This sequence joins TRBV14 and TRBJ2-3; unclear D gene. This CDR3 is built from 13 residues. Germline CDR1 is SGHDN and CDR2 is FVKESK. V was pared by 0 bases and J by 4 bases, with 5 bases between. CDR3 in amino acids: CASSQELPDTQYF. The CDR3, as DNA: TGTGCCAGCAGCCAAGAACTACCAGATACGCAGTATTTT.

The sample holds many counts of this clonotype. J is TRBJ1-5 and V is TRBV7-2; D is uncertain. CDR1 SGHTA and CDR2 FQGNSA come from the germline V gene. V was clipped by 8 bases and J by 1 base, with 6 bases between them. CDR3 length: 12 residues. The CDR3 DNA is TGTGCCAGCGCGAGGAGCAATCAGCCCCAGCATTTT. Its protein product is CASARSNQPQHF.

The rearrangement uses TRBV5-5 and TRBJ2-4, with 8 bases lining up with TRBD2. Germline V gene lookup returns CDR1 SGHKS and CDR2 YYEKEE (reference sequence). CDR3 length: 16 amino acids. J lost 3 bases, V lost 0 bases, and 5 bases had no gene match. The CDR3 sequence is CASSLAGGLSKNIQYF. The CDR3 region has the DNA TGTGCCAGCAGCTTGGCGGGGGGGCTGAGCAAAAACATTCAGTACTTC.

This clonotype was detected many times. CDR3 sequence (DNA): TGTGCCAGCAGGCCGGACAGCCAAGAGACCCAGTACTTC. Its translation is CASRPDSQETQYF. The chain is built from TRBV12-3 or TRBV12-4 and TRBJ2-5; a weak D match, TRBD1 (6 bases). CDR3 size: 13 residues. Between the trimmed V and J ends, which lost 6 bases and 1 base, there was a span of 9 bases.

This clonotype has more than one count but fewer than ten. This chain joins TRBV2 and TRBJ1-2, with unresolved D. The CDR3 extends over 16 amino acids. Germline V gene lookup returns CDR1 SNHLY and CDR2 FYNNEI. Trimming stripped 3 bases from V and 6 bases from J, with 20 bases between. DNA of the CDR3: TGTGCCAGCAGTGAGGGCCCCAATAAGGGTTATCATGGCTACACCTTC. Translation gives CASSEGPNKGYHGYTF.

This clonotype has at least ten counts. V and J are TRBV6-5 and TRBJ1-2; TRBD1 is a possible D gene (6 bases). Germline assignment: CDR1 MNHEY and CDR2 SVGAGI. CDR3 length equals 15 residues. The V end was cut by 6 bases, the J end by 4 bases, with 18 bases between. The chain's CDR3 is CASSPLTQGSYGYTF. The CDR3 nucleotides read TGTGCCAGCAGCCCATTGACACAGGGAAGCTATGGCTACACCTTC.

Many counts were recorded for this clonotype. The chain employs TRBV7-6 and TRBJ2-7, with D possibly matching TRBD1 (6 bases). With 0 bases removed from V and 8 bases from J, the gap between germline ends came to 11 bases. Looked up from germline, CDR1 is SGHVS and CDR2 is FNYEAQ. The CDR3 extends over 13 amino acids. The CDR3 is CASSLADSVKQYF. CDR3 DNA: TGTGCCAGCAGCTTAGCGGACAGTGTGAAGCAGTACTTC.

This clonotype was detected ten times or more. The chain has TRBV6-1 and TRBJ2-3; weak D call: TRBD2 (6 bases). CDR3 length: 13 amino acids. Germline assignment: CDR1 MNHNS and CDR2 SASEGT. The ends were cut back, 8 bases at V and 3 bases at J, with 12 bases in the middle. CDR3 in amino acids: CASQGGGTDTQYF. The CDR3 region has the DNA TGTGCCAGCCAGGGAGGTGGGACAGATACGCAGTATTTT.

The sample holds many counts of this clonotype. This chain links TRBV12-3 or TRBV12-4 with TRBJ1-5; D is ambiguous. The CDR3 is 14 amino acids. V was trimmed by 2 bases and J by 5 bases, leaving 10 bases between them. The DNA for the CDR3 is TGTGCCAGCAGTTTAATGTTCGTAGATCAGCCCCAGCATTTT. Translated: CASSLMFVDQPQHF.

This clonotype was detected ten times or more. V is TRBV20-1 and J is TRBJ2-7; unclear D gene. The length of the CDR3 is 13 residues. V lost 4 bases to trimming and J lost 2 bases, with 12 bases between them. The germline gives CDR1 DFQATT, CDR2 SNEGSKA (reference sequence). The CDR3 DNA follows: TGCAGTGCTAACCTTGACACTCCCTACGAGCAGTACTTC. Translation: CSANLDTPYEQYF.

This clonotype was seen at least ten times. The chain uses TRBV2 and TRBJ1-1, with TRBD1 matching 7 bases. The CDR3 has 15 residues. Trimming at V came to 2 bases and at J to 4 bases, leaving 7 bases not matched to a gene. Germline CDR1 reads SNHLY; CDR2 reads FYNNEI. The CDR3 loop reads CASSELTGSGTEAFF. The CDR3 DNA is TGTGCCAGCAGTGAACTGACAGGGTCGGGCACTGAAGCTTTCTTT.

This clonotype showed up many times. The V call is TRBV11-2, the J call TRBJ2-5, with TRBD1 matching 7 bases. Germline V gene lookup returns CDR1 SGHAT and CDR2 FQNNGV. The V gene end was trimmed by 0 bases and the J gene end by 4 bases; junction bases not matched to a gene: 2. This CDR3 contains 14 residues. The CDR3 bases are TGTGCCAGCAGCTTAGAGAGGGGGCTAGAGACCCAGTACTTC. Protein: CASSLERGLETQYF.